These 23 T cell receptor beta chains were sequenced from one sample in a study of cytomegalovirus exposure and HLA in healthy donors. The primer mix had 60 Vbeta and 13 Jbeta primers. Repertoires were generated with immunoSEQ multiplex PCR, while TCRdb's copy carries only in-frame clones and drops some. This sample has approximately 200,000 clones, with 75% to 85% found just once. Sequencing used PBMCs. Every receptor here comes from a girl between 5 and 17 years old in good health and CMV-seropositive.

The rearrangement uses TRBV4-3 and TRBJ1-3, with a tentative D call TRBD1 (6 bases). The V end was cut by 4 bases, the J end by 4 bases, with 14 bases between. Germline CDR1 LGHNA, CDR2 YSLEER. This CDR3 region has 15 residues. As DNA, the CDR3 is TGCGCCAGCAGCCGAAAACAGGGCCCGGGAAACACCATATATTTT. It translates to CASSRKQGPGNTIYF.

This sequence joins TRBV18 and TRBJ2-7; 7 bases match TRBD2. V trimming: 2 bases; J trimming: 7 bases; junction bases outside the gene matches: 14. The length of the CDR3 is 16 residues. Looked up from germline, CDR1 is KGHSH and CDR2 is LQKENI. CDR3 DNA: TGTGCCAGCTCACCAGCTACTAGCGAGGGCCGTTGGGAGCAGTACTTC. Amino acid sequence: CASSPATSEGRWEQYF.

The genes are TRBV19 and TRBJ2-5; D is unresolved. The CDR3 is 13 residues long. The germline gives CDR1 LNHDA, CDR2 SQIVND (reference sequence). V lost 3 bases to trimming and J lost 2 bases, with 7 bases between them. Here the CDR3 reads CASSMLLQETQYF. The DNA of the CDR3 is TGTGCCAGTAGTATGTTACTTCAAGAGACCCAGTACTTC.

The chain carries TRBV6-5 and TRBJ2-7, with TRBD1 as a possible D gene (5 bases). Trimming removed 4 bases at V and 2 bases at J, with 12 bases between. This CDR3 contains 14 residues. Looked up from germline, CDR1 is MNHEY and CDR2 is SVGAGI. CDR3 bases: TGTGCCAGCAGTTCTACAGGCGTTGCCTACGAGCAGTACTTC. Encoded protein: CASSSTGVAYEQYF.

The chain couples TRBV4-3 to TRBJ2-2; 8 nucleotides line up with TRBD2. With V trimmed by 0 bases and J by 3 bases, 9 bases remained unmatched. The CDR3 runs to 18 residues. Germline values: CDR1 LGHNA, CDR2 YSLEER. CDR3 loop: CASSQDASGGRYTGELFF. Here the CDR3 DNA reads TGCGCCAGCAGCCAAGATGCTTCGGGGGGGCGGTACACCGGGGAGCTGTTTTTT.

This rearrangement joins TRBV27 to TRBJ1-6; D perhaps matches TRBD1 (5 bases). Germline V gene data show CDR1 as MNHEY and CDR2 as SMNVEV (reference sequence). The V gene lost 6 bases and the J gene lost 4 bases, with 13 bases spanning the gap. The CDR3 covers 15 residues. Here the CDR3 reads CASRSSAGYNSPLHF. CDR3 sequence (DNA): TGTGCCAGCAGGTCCTCGGCAGGGTATAATTCACCCCTCCACTTT.

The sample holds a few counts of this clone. This CDR3 is CASSLLARYNEQFF. In DNA, the CDR3 is TGTGCCAGCAGCTTACTAGCGCGGTACAATGAGCAGTTCTTC. The chain is built from TRBV7-2 and TRBJ2-1; a weak D match, TRBD2 (6 bases). Trimming cost V 2 bases and J 4 bases, with 9 bases left between them. CDR3 length: 14 residues. Germline CDR1 SGHTA, CDR2 FQGNSA.

The CDR3 spells CASSSGGWGSEQYF. CDR3 DNA sequence: TGTGCCAGCAGCTCAGGGGGATGGGGGAGTGAGCAGTACTTC. This chain joins TRBV5-4 and TRBJ2-7; 7 bases match TRBD1. Germline loops: CDR1 SGHNT, CDR2 YYREEE (reference sequence). The CDR3 length is 14 residues. With 3 bases clipped from V and 7 bases from J, the junction kept 10 bases outside the gene matches. The complete variable domain, with remaining parts taken from reference TRBV5-4 and TRBJ2-7, reads ETGVTQSPTHLIKTRGQQVTLRCSSQSGHNTVSWYQQALGQGPQFIFQYYREEENGRGNFPPRFSGLQFPNYSSELNVNALELDDSALYLCASSSGGWGSEQYFGPGTRLTVT.

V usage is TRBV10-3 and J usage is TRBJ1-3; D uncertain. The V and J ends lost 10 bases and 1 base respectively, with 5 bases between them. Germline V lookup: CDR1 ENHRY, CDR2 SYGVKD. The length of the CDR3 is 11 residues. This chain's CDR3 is CATLSGNTIYF. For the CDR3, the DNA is TGTGCCACCCTTTCTGGAAACACCATATATTTT.

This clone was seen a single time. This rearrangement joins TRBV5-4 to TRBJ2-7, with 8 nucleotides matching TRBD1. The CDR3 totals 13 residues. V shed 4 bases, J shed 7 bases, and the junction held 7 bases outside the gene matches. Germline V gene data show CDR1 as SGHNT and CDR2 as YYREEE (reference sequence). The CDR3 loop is CASSRPGGDEQYF. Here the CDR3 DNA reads TGTGCCAGCAGCCGGCCAGGGGGCGATGAGCAGTACTTC. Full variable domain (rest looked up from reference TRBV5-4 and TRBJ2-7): ETGVTQSPTHLIKTRGQQVTLRCSSQSGHNTVSWYQQALGQGPQFIFQYYREEENGRGNFPPRFSGLQFPNYSSELNVNALELDDSALYLCASSRPGGDEQYFGPGTRLTVT.

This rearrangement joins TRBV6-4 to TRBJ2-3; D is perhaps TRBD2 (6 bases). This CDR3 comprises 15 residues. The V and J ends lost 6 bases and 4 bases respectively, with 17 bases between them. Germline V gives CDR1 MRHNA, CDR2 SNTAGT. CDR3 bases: TGTGCCAGCAGGGAAAGAGCGGGCGGGTCAGATACGCAGTATTTT. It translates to CASRERAGGSDTQYF.

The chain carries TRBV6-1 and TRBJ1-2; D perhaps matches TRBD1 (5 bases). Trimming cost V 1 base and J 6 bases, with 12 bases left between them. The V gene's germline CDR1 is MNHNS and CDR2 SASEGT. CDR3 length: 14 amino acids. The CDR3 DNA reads TGTGCCAGCAGTGAAGGGTTTTGGGGCGATGGCTACACCTTC. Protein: CASSEGFWGDGYTF.

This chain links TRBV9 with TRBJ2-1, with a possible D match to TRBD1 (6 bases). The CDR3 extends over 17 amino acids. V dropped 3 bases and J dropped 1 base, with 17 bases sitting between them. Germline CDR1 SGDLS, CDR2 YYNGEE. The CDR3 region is CASSALQGGSSYNEQFF. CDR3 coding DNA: TGTGCCAGCAGCGCCTTACAGGGTGGGAGTTCCTACAATGAGCAGTTCTTC.

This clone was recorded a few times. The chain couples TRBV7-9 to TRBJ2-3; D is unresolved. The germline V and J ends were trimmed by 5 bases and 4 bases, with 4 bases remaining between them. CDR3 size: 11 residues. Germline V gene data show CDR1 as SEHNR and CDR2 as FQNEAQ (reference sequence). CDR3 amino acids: CASSGADTQYF. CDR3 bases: TGTGCCAGCAGCGGAGCAGATACGCAGTATTTT.

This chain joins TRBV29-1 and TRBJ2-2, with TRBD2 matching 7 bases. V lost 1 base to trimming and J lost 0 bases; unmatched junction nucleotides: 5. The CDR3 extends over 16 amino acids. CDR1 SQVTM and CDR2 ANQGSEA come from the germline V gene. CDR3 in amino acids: CSVEGVAGANTGELFF. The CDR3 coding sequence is TGCAGCGTTGAAGGCGTCGCGGGGGCGAACACCGGGGAGCTGTTTTTT.

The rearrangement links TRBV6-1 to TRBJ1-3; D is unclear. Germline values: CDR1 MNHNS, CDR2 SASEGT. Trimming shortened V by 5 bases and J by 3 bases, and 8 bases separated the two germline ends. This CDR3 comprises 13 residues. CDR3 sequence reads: CASSQAFGNTIYF. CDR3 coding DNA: TGTGCCAGCAGTCAGGCTTTTGGAAACACCATATATTTT.

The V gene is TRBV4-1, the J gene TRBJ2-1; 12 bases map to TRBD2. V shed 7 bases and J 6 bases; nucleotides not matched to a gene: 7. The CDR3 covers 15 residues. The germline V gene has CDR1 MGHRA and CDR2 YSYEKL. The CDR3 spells CASKILAGGPNEQFF. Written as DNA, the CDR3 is TGCGCCAGCAAGATCCTAGCGGGGGGGCCCAATGAGCAGTTCTTC.

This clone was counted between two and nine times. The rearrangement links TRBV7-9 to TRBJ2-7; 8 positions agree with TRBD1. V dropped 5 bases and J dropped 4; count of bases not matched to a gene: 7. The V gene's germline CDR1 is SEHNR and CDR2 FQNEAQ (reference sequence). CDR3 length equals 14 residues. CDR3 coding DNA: TGTGCCAGCAGCCCCAGACAGGGGCGATACGAGCAGTACTTC. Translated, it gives CASSPRQGRYEQYF.

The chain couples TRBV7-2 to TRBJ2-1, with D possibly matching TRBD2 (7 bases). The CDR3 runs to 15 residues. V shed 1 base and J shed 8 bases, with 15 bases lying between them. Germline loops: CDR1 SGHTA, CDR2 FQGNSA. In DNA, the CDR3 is TGTGCCAGCAGCTTAGATCGGGGGGCCGTATATGAGCAGTTCTTC. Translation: CASSLDRGAVYEQFF.

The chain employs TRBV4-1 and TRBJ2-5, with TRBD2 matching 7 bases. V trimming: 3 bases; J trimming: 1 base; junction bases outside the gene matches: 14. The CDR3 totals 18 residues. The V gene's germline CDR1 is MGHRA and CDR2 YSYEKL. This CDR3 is CASSQRVGRPSIQETQYF. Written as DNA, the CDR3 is TGCGCCAGCAGCCAGCGGGTCGGGAGGCCTAGTATCCAAGAGACCCAGTACTTC.

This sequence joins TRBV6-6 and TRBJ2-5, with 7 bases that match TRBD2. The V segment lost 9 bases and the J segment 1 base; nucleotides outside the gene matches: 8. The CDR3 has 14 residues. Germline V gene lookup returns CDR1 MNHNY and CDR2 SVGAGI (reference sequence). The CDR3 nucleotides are TGTGCCAGTGGCCACGGGGGGTTCCAAGAGACCCAGTACTTC. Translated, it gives CASGHGGFQETQYF.

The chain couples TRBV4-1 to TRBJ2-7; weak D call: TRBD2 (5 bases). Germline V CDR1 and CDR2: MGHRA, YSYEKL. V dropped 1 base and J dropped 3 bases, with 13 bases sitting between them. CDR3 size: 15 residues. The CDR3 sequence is CASSQGWGANYEQYF. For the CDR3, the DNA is TGCGCCAGCAGCCAAGGGTGGGGAGCGAACTACGAGCAGTACTTC.

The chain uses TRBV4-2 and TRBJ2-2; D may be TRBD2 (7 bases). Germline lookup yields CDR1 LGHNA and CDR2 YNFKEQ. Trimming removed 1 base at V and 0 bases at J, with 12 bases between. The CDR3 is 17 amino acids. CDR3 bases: TGTGCCAGCAGCCAAGCTCGGGGGGCATCGAACACCGGGGAGCTGTTTTTT. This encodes CASSQARGASNTGELFF.